This TCR beta chain was sequenced during a study of cytomegalovirus exposure and HLA in healthy donors. Overall study context: In a previous analysis, around 120 million unique TCR beta sequences were found from 150 million to 200 million T cells. Study-level points and caveats: Later analysis reportedly placed an Asian-associated ancestry cluster below the roughly 680-donor mean in N-insertions. Roughly uniform sequencing depth across donors was assumed, possibly incorrectly.

The PCR was carried out with 60 Vbeta primers and 13 Jbeta primers. TCRdb keeps only in-frame clones here, not all; method: immunoSEQ multiplex PCR. The table lists 150,000 to 200,000 clones, roughly 80% of them singletons. CDR1 and CDR2 from the germline V gene are MDHEN and SYDVKM. Trimming took 6 bases from V and 2 from J; bases not matched to a gene: 6. The CDR3 has 15 residues. Concerning this clone itself: The antigen remains undetermined.

The sequence came from a female donor in good health and CMV-seronegative. The chain recombines TRBV28 with TRBJ1-3; 8 bases match TRBD1. Sequencing used PBMCs. CDR3: CASRGGTGTGNTIYF. CDR3 DNA: TGTGCCAGCAGGGGGGGGACAGGAACTGGAAACACCATATATTTT.